This entry lists 26 T cell receptor beta chains sequenced from one sample in a study of glioma-infiltrating T cells. Using RNA template, CDR3s of TCR alpha and beta were amplified with iRepertoire arm-PCR. TCRdb ran MiXCR on the multiplex PCR reads and lists one entry per CDR3 protein. The sample has roughly 350,000 distinct CDR3 sequences, around 38% seen once. Sequenced material: glioma tissue, nonneoplastic brain tissue, or PBMCs (not recorded which). The receptors were sampled from a human donor with low-grade glioma or glioblastoma, undergoing nonglioma brain surgery, or in good health (not recorded which).

This clonotype was recorded many times. The V gene is TRBV20-1, the J gene TRBJ1-2; D is perhaps TRBD1 (5 bases). Germline-derived CDR1 and CDR2 are DFQATT and SNEGSKA (reference sequence). The CDR3 is made up of 16 amino acids. Deletions cut 6 bases from V and 2 bases from J, with 22 bases between. DNA of the CDR3: TGCAGTGCAGAGTATCCCGGGACGGATCTCAACTATGGCTACACCTTC. Protein: CSAEYPGTDLNYGYTF.

Notes on this clonotype: One end of the junction fails to match germline, which may point to a read error. CDR3 amino acids: CVSSPGQGGLYQETQYF. In nucleotides, the CDR3 is TGTGTCAGCAGCCCCGGACAGGGAGGTTTGTACCAAGAGACCCAGTACTTC. The chain employs TRBV7-9 and TRBJ2-5; the match to TRBD1 covers 8 bases. CDR3 size: 17 residues. Germline CDR1 is SEHNR and CDR2 is FQNEAQ (reference sequence).

A word on this clonotype: One junction end does not reproduce the germline sequence, and a read error may be involved. This sequence joins TRBV20-1 and TRBJ1-1; 8 bases are shared with TRBD1. The germline V gene encodes CDR1 DFQATT and CDR2 SNEGSKA (reference sequence). The CDR3 is 15 residues long. The CDR3 nucleotides read TGCAGTGCAAGAACACACAGGGGGGTGAACACTGACGCTTTCTTT. It yields the protein CSARTHRGVNTDAFF.

Remarks on this clonotype: A much larger clone lies one base from this, so it may be a read error. This chain uses TRBV6-2 or TRBV6-3 with TRBJ2-7; 8 nucleotides line up with TRBD1. CDR1 and CDR2 from the germline V gene are MNHEY and SVGEGT. This CDR3 has 15 residues. The CDR3 region has the DNA TGTGCCAGCAGTTACCGGACAGGGACAGCCTACGAGAAGTACTTC. As protein: CASSYRTGTAYEKYF.

The J gene is TRBJ1-1, the V gene TRBV3-1; D ambiguous. Germline CDR1 is LGHDT and CDR2 is YNNKEL (reference sequence). This CDR3 region has 14 residues. Between the trimmed V and J ends, which lost 7 bases and 1 base, there was a span of 13 bases. The DNA of the CDR3 is TGTGCCAGCACCCTTGGCTCGACGAACACTGAAGCTTTCTTT. It yields the protein CASTLGSTNTEAFF.

This clonotype turned up a few times. This chain connects TRBV19 to TRBJ2-1; 9 bases are shared with TRBD2. V lost 2 bases to trimming and J lost 9 bases; unmatched junction nucleotides: 8. This CDR3 spans 15 amino acids. CDR1 and CDR2 (germline): LNHDA, SQIVND (reference sequence). CDR3 nucleotide sequence: TGTGCCAGTAGTATAAAAGCGGGAGGTTCGCGTGAGCAGTTCTTC. Protein: CASSIKAGGSREQFF.

In this sample, this clonotype turned up a few times. The gene calls are TRBV4-2 and TRBJ1-6; 7 bases fit TRBD1. This CDR3 has 16 amino acids. Per germline, CDR1 LGHNA and CDR2 YNFKEQ. J lost 5 bases, V lost 3 bases, and 7 bases had no gene match. DNA of the CDR3: TGTGCCAGCAGCCAGACTTCCGGGACAGATAATTCACCCCTCCACTTT. Encoded protein: CASSQTSGTDNSPLHF.

The chain combines TRBV7-6 with TRBJ2-7; tentative D call: TRBD1 (7 bases). This CDR3 is 15 amino acids long. Trimming pared 1 base from V and 3 bases from J, leaving 13 bases between. The germline V gene encodes CDR1 SGHVS and CDR2 FNYEAQ. CDR3 in DNA: TGTGCCAGCAGCTTAGGCGGGGACAGTAACTACGAGCAGTACTTC. It encodes CASSLGGDSNYEQYF.

The sample holds many counts of this clonotype. This chain connects TRBV6-1 to TRBJ1-3; D call uncertain. Per germline, CDR1 MNHNS and CDR2 SASEGT. Trimming left V 6 bases short and J 0 bases short, with 9 bases between. The CDR3 consists of 14 residues. The CDR3 DNA follows: TGTGCCAGCAGAGAGATCGTCTCTGGAAACACCATATATTTT. It yields the protein CASREIVSGNTIYF.

This clonotype was detected only a few times. The chain uses TRBV28 and TRBJ2-2; 10 bases agree with TRBD2. This CDR3 is 18 amino acids long. The germline V gene encodes CDR1 MDHEN and CDR2 SYDVKM. V lost 5 bases to trimming and J lost 3 bases; unmatched junction nucleotides: 12. CDR3 residues: CASSESGAGGPHTGELFF. The CDR3 coding sequence is TGTGCCAGCAGTGAATCAGGAGCGGGAGGGCCCCACACCGGGGAGCTGTTTTTT.

V and J are TRBV6-5 and TRBJ2-6; the D is unclear. Germline V gene sequence: CDR1 MNHEY, CDR2 SVGAGI. There are 18 residues in the CDR3. V lost 4 bases and J 0 bases, leaving 16 bases between the germline ends. CDR3 amino acids: CASSLRSAAHSGANVLTF. CDR3 nucleotide sequence: TGTGCCAGCAGTTTACGCTCGGCGGCTCACTCTGGGGCCAACGTCCTGACTTTC.

This clonotype occurred many times. The rearrangement joins TRBV27 to TRBJ2-2; 7 nucleotides agree with TRBD1. Trimming at V came to 5 bases and at J to 7 bases, leaving 4 bases not matched to a gene. The germline CDR1 and CDR2 sequences are MNHEY and SMNVEV (reference sequence). This CDR3 has 13 amino acids. In DNA form, the CDR3 reads TGTGCCAGCAGTCCCAGGGACAGCGGGGAGCTGTTTTTT. Protein: CASSPRDSGELFF.

The J gene is TRBJ1-5, the V gene TRBV28; 7 bases align to TRBD1. CDR3 size: 23 residues. J lost 0 bases, V lost 3 bases, and 26 bases had no gene match. The germline V gene has CDR1 MDHEN and CDR2 SYDVKM. The DNA for the CDR3 is TGTGCCAGCAGTTTTCCCCATGGACAGGCCGGGTTTTGGGGAGGTTATAGCAATCAGCCCCAGCATTTT. This sequence encodes CASSFPHGQAGFWGGYSNQPQHF.

V and J are TRBV18 and TRBJ2-3; 9 positions agree with TRBD2. The CDR3 contains 15 residues. Germline CDR1 KGHSH, CDR2 LQKENI. V lost 6 bases and J lost 1; bases outside the gene matches: 5. The CDR3 sequence is CASSISGSGTDTQYF. Here the CDR3 DNA reads TGTGCCAGCTCCATTAGCGGGAGTGGCACAGATACGCAGTATTTT.

CDR3 sequence reads: CASSQNMERSEQYF. The CDR3 bases are TGCGCCAGCAGCCAAAACATGGAGCGGAGCGAGCAGTACTTC. V usage is TRBV4-1 and J usage is TRBJ2-7; tentative D call: TRBD2 (5 bases). V gave up 2 bases and J gave up 6 bases, with 14 bases separating them. The CDR3 consists of 14 residues. CDR1 and CDR2 from the germline V gene are MGHRA and YSYEKL.

The sample holds many counts of this clonotype. This chain links TRBV27 with TRBJ2-1; D gene unclear. This CDR3 region has 14 residues. V lost 8 bases and J lost 5, with 16 bases in between. CDR1 is MNHEY and CDR2 is SMNVEV in the germline V gene (reference sequence). The CDR3 loop reads CASAEIGENNEQFF. CDR3 sequence (DNA): TGTGCCAGCGCAGAGATAGGAGAGAACAATGAGCAGTTCTTC.

This clonotype was recorded many times. The chain joins TRBV6-1 to TRBJ2-3; 7 bases match TRBD1. The CDR3 contains 15 residues. Trimming removed 7 bases from V and 1 base from J; junction bases left unmatched: 8. The germline V gene has CDR1 MNHNS and CDR2 SASEGT. The CDR3 nucleotides read TGTGCCAGCAAGGACCCAGGGACAGGCACAGATACGCAGTATTTT. As protein: CASKDPGTGTDTQYF.

The chain carries TRBV7-6 and TRBJ2-5; tentatively, D is TRBD1 (6 bases). In germline, CDR1 is SGHVS, CDR2 FNYEAQ. Trimming stripped 3 bases from V and 2 bases from J, with 10 bases between. The CDR3 sequence is 14 residues long. The CDR3 DNA reads as TGTGCCAGCAGCTTTTATCAGGGGCAAGAGACCCAGTACTTC. Its translation: CASSFYQGQETQYF.

The chain combines TRBV10-3 with TRBJ2-1; 12 bases align to TRBD2. CDR3 length equals 16 residues. CDR1 is ENHRY, CDR2 SYGVKD, per germline. V lost 2 bases and J lost 8; bases outside the gene matches: 7. The CDR3 spells CAISEGELAGGDEQFF. CDR3 nucleotides: TGTGCCATCAGTGAGGGTGAACTAGCGGGAGGAGATGAGCAGTTCTTC.

The genes are TRBV10-3 and TRBJ1-2; D is unresolved. CDR3 length equals 14 residues. Germline-derived CDR1 and CDR2 are ENHRY and SYGVKD. The V end lost 4 bases, the J end lost 2 bases, and 11 bases lay between the germline ends. CDR3 nucleotides: TGTGCCATCAGTGGGACCGGCGGAAACTATGGCTACACCTTC. This encodes CAISGTGGNYGYTF.

On this clonotype: A much larger clone is a single base away; this may be a read error. The rearrangement links TRBV28 to TRBJ2-1; D is ambiguous. Germline-derived CDR1 and CDR2 are MDHEN and SYDVKM. There are 12 residues in the CDR3. CDR3 sequence (DNA): TGTGCCAGCAGGAACTACGACAATGAGCAGTCCTTC. Protein sequence: CASRNYDNEQSF. The whole variable domain, filled in from reference TRBV28 and TRBJ2-1, reads DVKVTQSSRYLVKRTGEKVFLECVQDMDHENMFWYRQDPGLGLRLIYFSYDVKMKEKGDIPEGYSVSREKKERFSLILESASTNQTSMYLCASRNYDNEQSFGPGTRLTVL.

Comments on this clonotype: A read error may explain this, as a much larger clone is one base away. CDR3: CASSYGGVGYEQFF. In nucleotides, the CDR3 is TGTGCCAGCAGTTACGGAGGGGTAGGCTACGAGCAGTTCTTC. V gene TRBV6-2 or TRBV6-3 combines with J gene TRBJ2-1, with D perhaps matching TRBD2 (6 bases). Trimming removed 2 bases from V and 10 bases from J, with 15 bases in between. The CDR3 runs to 14 residues. The V gene's germline CDR1 is MNHEY and CDR2 SVGEGT.

The table lists this clonotype with many counts. This sequence joins TRBV15 and TRBJ1-1; D is ambiguous. Germline lookup yields CDR1 LNHNV and CDR2 YYDKDF (reference sequence). The CDR3 totals 15 residues. V lost 3 bases and J 7 bases, leaving 18 bases between the germline ends. This CDR3 reads CATSRPQSLVREAFF. CDR3 nucleotide sequence: TGTGCCACCAGCAGGCCCCAGAGTCTCGTCCGTGAAGCTTTCTTT.

This clonotype was seen a handful of times. The chain employs TRBV7-9 and TRBJ2-3, with 10 bases aligning to TRBD2. Trimming took 3 bases from V and 4 from J; bases not matched to a gene: 7. The CDR3 consists of 16 residues. Germline assignment: CDR1 SEHNR and CDR2 FQNEAQ (reference sequence). In nucleotides, the CDR3 is TGTGCCAGCAGCTTCAATAGCGGGAGGCGGTCAGATACGCAGTATTTT. It is translated as CASSFNSGRRSDTQYF.

This clonotype was found many times. The chain joins TRBV6-1 to TRBJ1-2, with 7 bases lining up with TRBD1. Germline values: CDR1 MNHNS, CDR2 SASEGT. V lost 2 bases to trimming and J lost 3 bases; unmatched junction nucleotides: 6. This CDR3 is built from 15 residues. The CDR3, as DNA: TGTGCCAGCAGTGAAATGACAGGGATCTACTATGGCTACACCTTC. It translates to CASSEMTGIYYGYTF.

In regard to this clonotype: A much larger clone is a single base away; this may be a read error. This rearrangement joins TRBV28 to TRBJ1-5, with TRBD1 identical over 9 bases. Germline values: CDR1 MDHEN, CDR2 SYDVKM. V lost 4 bases and J lost 7; bases outside the gene matches: 8. The CDR3 is 15 amino acids. Here the CDR3 reads CASSSLDRGWQPQHF. The CDR3 nucleotides are TGTGCCAGCAGTTCCCTGGACAGGGGATGGCAGCCCCAGCATTTT.